This passage covers 9 T cell receptor beta chains from one sample sequenced in a study of shared clonotypes between healthy human individuals (dated by TCRdb to 2018 to 2021). Preparation of the library involved the immunoSEQ multiplex PCR assay. Here the immuneACCESS table is served through TCRdb, limited to in-frame sequences with V and J called. Missing clones are a known gap in these copies; in checked studies unresolved V genes cover under half, and the rest lacks a known reason. The sample table lists some 1,600,000 clones, 95% to 99% of them with a count of one. Roughly 0.45% of the sample lies in the top ten. Sequencing was performed on naive CD4+ T cells sorted from blood. The cell subset or site label here, explained by the study, means: CD45RA+ positively selected. The source of these receptors is a man aged 25 to 40 in good health.

The rearrangement uses TRBV9 and TRBJ2-2, with TRBD2 identical over 9 bases. The CDR3 consists of 18 residues. The germline CDR1 and CDR2 sequences are SGDLS and YYNGEE. J gave up 6 bases and V 0 bases, and 12 bases lay outside the gene matches. CDR3 nucleotide sequence: TGTGCCAGCAGCGTAGAGGGAGGAGGCGGGAGGGTCCCCGGGGAGCTGTTTTTT. It specifies CASSVEGGGGRVPGELFF.

The chain carries TRBV9 and TRBJ2-3, with D uncertain. The V gene lost 4 bases and the J gene lost 2 bases, with 14 bases spanning the gap. Germline CDR1 reads SGDLS; CDR2 reads YYNGEE. This CDR3 is built from 15 residues. CDR3 protein: CASSIRPVSTDTQYF. DNA of the CDR3: TGTGCCAGCAGCATACGACCAGTATCCACAGATACGCAGTATTTT.

The V and J genes are TRBV18 and TRBJ1-1, with D uncertain. Trimming pared 8 bases from V and 1 base from J, leaving 17 bases between. The CDR3 contains 15 residues. The V gene's germline CDR1 is KGHSH and CDR2 LQKENI. The CDR3 is CASPSLTGANTEAFF. The CDR3 DNA reads as TGTGCCAGCCCATCTTTGACGGGAGCGAACACTGAAGCTTTCTTT. The full variable domain, in which reference TRBV18 and TRBJ1-1 provide the parts outside the CDR3, is NAGVMQNPRHLVRRRGQEARLRCSPMKGHSHVYWYRQLPEEGLKFMVYLQKENIIDESGMPKERFSAEFPKEGPSILRIQQVVRGDSAAYFCASPSLTGANTEAFFGQGTRLTVV.

The chain recombines TRBV5-1 with TRBJ2-7; 11 bases align to TRBD1. There are 16 residues in the CDR3. From germline, CDR1 is SGHRS and CDR2 YFSETQ. The trim removed 6 bases at V and 6 bases at J, leaving 14 bases unmatched. The CDR3 sequence: CASTRAGGQGGSEQYF. The CDR3 DNA reads as TGCGCCAGCACCCGGGCAGGGGGACAGGGGGGCTCCGAGCAGTACTTC.

The chain links TRBV18 to TRBJ1-1; D not resolved. The germline V gene encodes CDR1 KGHSH and CDR2 LQKENI. The CDR3 totals 13 residues. Trimming took off 2 bases at V and 4 bases at J, with 8 bases between the two ends. This CDR3 is CASSPRVSTEAFF. DNA for the CDR3: TGTGCCAGCTCACCAAGGGTCTCCACTGAAGCTTTCTTT.

The chain joins TRBV9 to TRBJ2-5; weak D call: TRBD2 (5 bases). Trimming took 4 bases from V and 5 from J, leaving 15 bases between them. The CDR3 contains 14 residues. The germline CDR1 and CDR2 sequences are SGDLS and YYNGEE. This CDR3 is CASSSLGGLETQYF. CDR3 DNA sequence: TGTGCCAGCAGCTCCCTCGGCGGGCTGGAGACCCAGTACTTC.

The rearrangement links TRBV6-1 to TRBJ2-7; TRBD1 is a possible D gene (5 bases). In germline, CDR1 is MNHNS, CDR2 SASEGT. Trimming took 2 bases from V and 5 from J, leaving 10 bases between them. CDR3 length equals 13 residues. This chain's CDR3 is CASSEIQVNEQYF. CDR3 DNA: TGTGCCAGCAGTGAAATACAGGTCAACGAGCAGTACTTC.

In the case of this clone: Other DNA variants within this sample encode the same CDR3. V and J are TRBV6-5 and TRBJ1-1; TRBD1 matches 8 bases. CDR1 is MNHEY and CDR2 is SVGAGI in the germline V gene. This CDR3 comprises 14 residues. Trimming at V came to 5 bases and at J to 1 base, leaving 3 bases not matched to a gene. The CDR3: CASSRTGTNTEAFF. The CDR3 bases are TGTGCCAGCAGTCGGACAGGGACGAACACTGAAGCTTTCTTT.

In DNA form, the CDR3 reads TGTGCCAGCAGTTCCAAACAGGGTAACGTATGGGTAGCCCAGCATTTT. Protein product: CASSSKQGNVWVAQHF. The J gene is TRBJ1-5, the V gene TRBV28, with D possibly being TRBD1 (6 bases). There are 16 residues in the CDR3. The ends were cut back, 4 bases at V and 11 bases at J, with 24 bases in the middle. From germline, CDR1 is MDHEN and CDR2 SYDVKM. Full variable domain (missing parts from reference TRBV28 and TRBJ1-5): DVKVTQSSRYLVKRTGEKVFLECVQDMDHENMFWYRQDPGLGLRLIYFSYDVKMKEKGDIPEGYSVSREKKERFSLILESASTNQTSMYLCASSSKQGNVWVAQHFGDGTRLSIL.